The clone carrying this T cell receptor (beta chain) was detected only a few times. These data belong to a study of beta chain features in type 1 diabetes. The whole isolated RNA underwent reverse transcription, so sequencing captured expressed TCRB transcripts. Here immunoSEQ multiplex PCR was the method, and the copy in TCRdb shows in-frame clones only, minus some. The table has almost 350,000 clones, less than 10% seen once. The length of the CDR3 is 15 residues. The receptor comes from a young woman in good health. The J gene is TRBJ1-5, the V gene TRBV21-1. TRBV21-1 is a recognized pseudogene. The sample consisted of central memory CD4+ T cells from blood. CDR3 amino acids: CASSKSRNGNQPQHF. The CDR3 region has the DNA TGTGCCAGCAGCAAAAGTAGGAATGGCAATCAGCCCCAGCATTTT.